Below are 5 T cell receptor beta chains sequenced from a single sample in a study of cytomegalovirus exposure and HLA in healthy donors. The study ran its PCR with 60 Vbeta and 13 Jbeta primers. Data came from immunoSEQ multiplex PCR; TCRdb stores just in-frame clones and leaves some out. The data show roughly 230,000 clones, around 80% seen once. Sequencing used PBMCs. These TCRs come from a boy younger than 18 in good health and CMV-seronegative.

This clone was recorded a few times. The chain has TRBV7-6 and TRBJ2-5; D is ambiguous. The CDR3 sequence is 11 residues long. Germline assignment: CDR1 SGHVS and CDR2 FNYEAQ. The ends were cut back, 4 bases at V and 3 bases at J, with 3 bases in the middle. The CDR3 DNA reads as TGTGCCAGCAGCTCAAAAGAGACCCAGTACTTC. As protein: CASSSKETQYF.

The gene calls are TRBV7-9 and TRBJ1-2; D is possibly TRBD1 (5 bases). V was shortened by 1 base and J by 2 bases, with 8 bases between the two germline ends. CDR1 and CDR2 (germline): SEHNR, FQNEAQ (reference sequence). This CDR3 is 14 amino acids long. CDR3 region: CASSLEAGNYGYTF. CDR3 bases: TGTGCCAGCAGCTTAGAGGCAGGGAACTATGGCTACACCTTC.

This chain joins TRBV29-1 and TRBJ1-3; possibly TRBD1 for D (6 bases). Deletions cut 2 bases from V and 2 bases from J, with 10 bases between. Germline CDR1 is SQVTM and CDR2 is ANQGSEA. There are 14 residues in the CDR3. CDR3 DNA sequence: TGCAGCGTTGAAAGGGGGTTGGCTGGAAACACCATATATTTT. Translation: CSVERGLAGNTIYF.

This chain uses TRBV27 with TRBJ1-5; D call uncertain. This CDR3 has 13 residues. V was clipped by 0 bases and J by 5 bases, with 5 bases between them. CDR1 MNHEY and CDR2 SMNVEV come from the germline V gene (reference sequence). The CDR3 loop reads CASSLSRDQPQHF. DNA for the CDR3: TGTGCCAGCAGTTTATCGAGGGATCAGCCCCAGCATTTT.

The chain employs TRBV7-9 and TRBJ1-6; the match to TRBD1 covers 8 bases. The CDR3 runs 15 residues. CDR1 and CDR2 (germline): SEHNR, FQNEAQ (reference sequence). Germline trimming cut 5 bases from V and 2 bases from J; bases unmatched to any gene: 2. DNA of the CDR3: TGTGCCAGCAGCGGACAGGGCCCCTATAATTCACCCCTCCACTTT. The encoded protein is CASSGQGPYNSPLHF.